This T cell receptor beta chain is drawn from a study of cytomegalovirus exposure and HLA in healthy donors. Study findings and constraints: Per published reports, the classifier diagnosed cytomegalovirus status with high specificity and sensitivity.

Germline lookup yields CDR1 SQVTM and CDR2 ANQGSEA. V was shortened by 1 base and J by 4 bases, with 13 bases between the two germline ends. CDR3 size: 14 residues. This PCR relied on a set of 60 Vbeta primers and 13 Jbeta primers. Some clones are missing from TCRdb's copy, which holds only in-frame ones; the method was immunoSEQ multiplex PCR. Among tens of thousands of clones, roughly 84% were seen once, and the ten largest hold around 2.5%. Worth noting for this clone: The antigen is not known.

The chain couples TRBV29-1 to TRBJ1-2, with D possibly being TRBD1 (6 bases). Sequences were obtained from PBMCs. The clonotype comes from a man in his thirties or forties in good health and CMV-seronegative. The CDR3 region has the DNA TGCAGCGTTGAAGCTCCGGACAGCCGCTATGGCTACACCTTC. It is translated as CSVEAPDSRYGYTF.